This is a list of T cell receptor beta chains from one sample in a study of blood T cell repertoires in COVID-19. The protocol was immunoSEQ multiplex PCR, while the TCRdb copy is restricted to in-frame clones and leaves out a portion. The sample has about 230,000 clones, less than 90% seen once. The specimen was peripheral blood. The receptors come from a woman over 75 with active or convalescent COVID-19. Each CDR3 is given with its conserved first and last residue. The order of the fields is clone size, D gene, V gene, J gene, CDR3 protein, CDR3 DNA. A D gene is named only where the DNA matches it firmly. Size is omitted from some rows. Given values are once, few, many or a class for expanded clones.

>NA|NA|TRBV7-2|TRBJ1-6
CASSLSGQHNSPLHF
TGTGCCAGCAGCTTAAGTGGACAGCATAATTCACCCCTCCACTTT
>NA|NA|TRBV18|TRBJ2-1
CASSPGSLAYEQFF
TGTGCCAGCTCACCTGGTAGCCTAGCTTATGAGCAGTTCTTC
>NA|TRBD2|TRBV27|TRBJ2-1
CASSPLGTGGQGEQFF
TGTGCCAGCAGTCCCTTGGGGACGGGGGGGCAGGGTGAGCAGTTCTTC
>NA|NA|TRBV21-1|TRBJ2-1
CASSKGGGTGERSPYNEQFF
TGTGCCAGCAGCAAAGGGGGAGGGACAGGGGAGAGGTCACCCTACAATGAGCAGTTCTTC
>NA|NA|TRBV5-5|TRBJ1-3
CASSLPEANSGNTIYF
TGTGCCAGCAGCCTGCCCGAGGCGAACTCTGGAAACACCATATATTTT
>NA|NA|TRBV10-3|TRBJ1-6
CAISEFLQANSPLHF
TGTGCCATCAGTGAGTTTTTGCAGGCTAATTCACCCCTCCACTTT
>NA|TRBD1|TRBV5-4|TRBJ2-7
CASSLGGQGVYEQYF
TGTGCCAGCAGCTTGGGCGGACAGGGAGTCTACGAGCAGTACTTC
>NA|NA|TRBV5-1|TRBJ2-1
CASSVDFRRDNEQFF
TGCGCCAGCAGCGTGGACTTCCGTCGGGACAATGAGCAGTTCTTC
>once|TRBD2|TRBV5-1|TRBJ2-5
CASSQTSGRETQYF
TGCGCCAGCAGCCAGACTAGCGGGAGAGAGACCCAGTACTTC
>few|NA|TRBV4-2|TRBJ1-5
CASSQDLQGINQPQHF
TGTGCCAGCAGCCAAGATCTTCAGGGTATCAATCAGCCCCAGCATTTT
>once|TRBD1|TRBV6-2/TRBV6-3|TRBJ1-5
CASSTPATGRSNQPQHF
TGTGCCAGCAGTACCCCGGCGACAGGGCGGAGCAATCAGCCCCAGCATTTT
>NA|NA|TRBV18|TRBJ1-3
CASSPIERSGNTIYF
TGTGCCAGCTCACCTATAGAACGCTCTGGAAACACCATATATTTT
>NA|TRBD2|TRBV6-4|TRBJ2-3
CASSVGTSGTDTQYF
TGTGCCAGCAGCGTCGGGACTAGCGGCACAGATACGCAGTATTTT
>NA|NA|TRBV5-6|TRBJ1-6
CASSYNRAPGSPLHF
TGTGCCAGCAGTTACAACAGGGCTCCGGGTTCACCCCTCCACTTT
>NA|TRBD1|TRBV5-1|TRBJ2-7
CASRNGQGTYEQYF
TGCGCCAGCAGAAACGGACAGGGAACCTACGAGCAGTACTTC
>NA|TRBD1|TRBV19|TRBJ1-4
CASSISGQAEKLFF
TGTGCCAGTAGTATATCGGGACAGGCCGAAAAACTGTTTTTT
>NA|NA|TRBV30|TRBJ1-3
CAWSVLGGTGNTIYF
TGTGCCTGGAGTGTACTCGGGGGAACTGGAAACACCATATATTTT
>NA|TRBD1|TRBV9|TRBJ2-1
CASSAGQGGYNEQFF
TGTGCCAGCAGCGCCGGACAGGGAGGCTACAATGAGCAGTTCTTC
>NA|TRBD1|TRBV7-9|TRBJ1-1
CASSLQGADTEAFF
TGTGCCAGCAGCTTACAGGGGGCCGACACTGAAGCTTTCTTT
>NA|NA|TRBV7-8|TRBJ1-1
CASSSPSGRGTEAFF
TGTGCCAGCAGCTCCCCCTCCGGGAGGGGGACTGAAGCTTTCTTT
>NA|NA|TRBV12-3/TRBV12-4|TRBJ2-3
CASSFARDTQYF
TGTGCCAGCAGTTTTGCGAGAGATACGCAGTATTTT
>NA|NA|TRBV19|TRBJ2-1
CASRRIKAGTPQFF
TGTGCCAGCAGACGAATAAAAGCCGGGACTCCGCAGTTCTTC
>NA|NA|TRBV11-2|TRBJ2-5
CASSPLGGFGRETQYF
TGTGCCAGCAGCCCTTTAGGAGGGTTCGGTCGGGAGACCCAGTACTTC
>few|TRBD1|TRBV6-6|TRBJ2-7
CASSTGGAYEQYF
TGTGCCAGCAGCACAGGGGGCGCTTACGAGCAGTACTTC
>NA|TRBD1|TRBV7-2|TRBJ1-6
CASSPRTGNSPLHF
TGTGCCAGCAGCCCGAGGACAGGGAATTCACCCCTCCACTTT
>NA|TRBD2|TRBV5-4|TRBJ2-7
CASSLDGGGNYEQYF
TGTGCCAGCAGCTTGGACGGGGGAGGGAACTACGAGCAGTACTTC
>once|TRBD2|TRBV19|TRBJ2-3
CASSMGLGDTQYF
TGTGCCAGTAGTATGGGACTAGGGGATACGCAGTATTTT
>NA|NA|TRBV13|TRBJ2-6
CASSFNPPGANVLTF
TGTGCCAGCAGCTTTAATCCCCCTGGGGCCAACGTCCTGACTTTC
>NA|TRBD1|TRBV6-5|TRBJ2-1
CASSYPPGTGNNEQFF
TGTGCCAGCAGTTACCCCCCCGGGACAGGGAACAATGAGCAGTTCTTC
>NA|NA|TRBV4-2|TRBJ2-5
CASSPRPQETQYF
TGTGCCAGCAGCCCGCGTCCGCAAGAGACCCAGTACTTC
>NA|TRBD1|TRBV15|TRBJ1-1
CATSRQGGGTEAFF
TGTGCCACCAGTCGACAGGGAGGTGGCACTGAAGCTTTCTTT
>NA|NA|TRBV12-3/TRBV12-4|TRBJ1-5
CASSLGQDQPQHF
TGTGCCAGCAGTTTAGGACAGGATCAGCCCCAGCATTTT
>once|TRBD1|TRBV2|TRBJ1-1
CASSEGGQGTEAFF
TGTGCCAGCAGTGAAGGGGGACAGGGTACTGAAGCTTTCTTT
>NA|TRBD2|TRBV2|TRBJ2-3
CASISAGVNTDTQYF
TGTGCCAGCATATCGGCGGGGGTAAACACAGATACGCAGTATTTT
>once|NA|TRBV19|TRBJ2-1
CASSISWSMRNEQFF
TGTGCCAGTAGTATTTCCTGGAGTATGCGCAATGAGCAGTTCTTC
>NA|TRBD1|TRBV25-1|TRBJ1-1
CASSPGQGTAFF
TGTGCCAGCAGCCCTGGACAGGGAACAGCTTTCTTT
>few|TRBD1|TRBV6-1|TRBJ1-5
CASSVRQGAGNQPQHF
TGTGCCAGCAGTGTTCGACAGGGGGCAGGCAATCAGCCCCAGCATTTT
>NA|NA|TRBV27|TRBJ2-7
CASRSWGRSYEQYF
TGTGCCAGCAGGAGTTGGGGCCGCTCCTACGAGCAGTACTTC
>NA|TRBD1|TRBV29-1|TRBJ1-5
CSVRITGGDQPQHF
TGCAGCGTGAGGATAACAGGGGGCGATCAGCCCCAGCATTTT
>NA|TRBD2|TRBV7-3|TRBJ2-1
CASSSRLAGYNEQFF
TGTGCCAGCAGCTCTCGACTAGCGGGCTACAATGAGCAGTTCTTC
>NA|NA|TRBV9|TRBJ2-5
CASSVGFGGPGEAQYF
TGTGCCAGCAGCGTAGGGTTCGGGGGGCCAGGGGAGGCCCAGTACTTC
>NA|TRBD1|TRBV6-6|TRBJ1-5
CASSYGYRGRGQPQHF
TGTGCCAGCAGTTACGGATACAGGGGGCGCGGGCAGCCCCAGCATTTT
>NA|TRBD1|TRBV6-5|TRBJ1-2
CASSRGQGSYGYTF
TGTGCCAGCAGCCGGGGACAGGGGTCCTATGGCTACACCTTC
>NA|TRBD2|TRBV7-3|TRBJ2-2
CASRGTTNTGELFF
TGTGCCAGCAGGGGGACTACGAACACCGGGGAGCTGTTTTTT
>once|NA|TRBV3-1/TRBV3-2|TRBJ2-7
CASSQDLYEQYF
TGTGCCAGCAGCCAAGATCTCTACGAGCAGTACTTC
>NA|TRBD2|TRBV4-3|TRBJ2-2
CASSQGLAGSANTGELFF
TGCGCCAGCAGCCAAGGACTAGCGGGATCGGCGAACACCGGGGAGCTGTTTTTT
>once|TRBD2|TRBV5-4|TRBJ2-1
CASSPSLRGEYEQFF
TGTGCCAGCAGCCCTTCCTTACGGGGGGAGTATGAGCAGTTCTTC
>NA|NA|TRBV2|TRBJ1-1
CASSEQGSLNTEAFF
TGTGCCAGCAGTGAACAGGGGTCCTTGAACACTGAAGCTTTCTTT
>NA|NA|TRBV7-4|TRBJ2-7
CASSFADSSYEQYF
TGTGCCAGCAGCTTTGCTGACAGTTCCTACGAGCAGTACTTC
>NA|TRBD1|TRBV7-2|TRBJ1-2
CASSLLYRAGGFGYTF
TGTGCCAGCAGCTTACTATACCGGGCAGGGGGCTTTGGCTACACCTTC
>NA|TRBD1|TRBV19|TRBJ1-1
CASSLQQGARIAFF
TGTGCCAGTAGCCTTCAGCAGGGGGCGCGAATAGCTTTCTTT
>NA|TRBD1|TRBV11-2|TRBJ2-1
CASSQIQGAYEQFF
TGTGCCAGCAGCCAAATCCAGGGGGCCTATGAGCAGTTCTTC
>few|NA|TRBV3-1/TRBV3-2|TRBJ2-1
CASSPPGPYNEQFF
TGTGCCAGCAGCCCACCGGGTCCCTACAATGAGCAGTTCTTC
>NA|NA|TRBV2|TRBJ1-2
CASNRVPNYGYTF
TGTGCCAGCAACAGGGTTCCTAACTATGGCTACACCTTC